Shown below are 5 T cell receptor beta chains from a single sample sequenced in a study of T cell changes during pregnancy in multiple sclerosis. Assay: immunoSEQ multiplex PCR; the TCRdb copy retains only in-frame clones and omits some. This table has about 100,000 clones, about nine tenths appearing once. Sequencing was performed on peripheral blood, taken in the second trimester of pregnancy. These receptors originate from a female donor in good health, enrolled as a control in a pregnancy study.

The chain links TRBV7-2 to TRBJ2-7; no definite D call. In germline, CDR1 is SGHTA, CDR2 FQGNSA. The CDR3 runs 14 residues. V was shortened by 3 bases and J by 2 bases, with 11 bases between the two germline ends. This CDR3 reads CASSFRFAAYEQYF. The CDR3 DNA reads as TGTGCCAGCAGCTTCCGCTTTGCAGCCTACGAGCAGTACTTC.

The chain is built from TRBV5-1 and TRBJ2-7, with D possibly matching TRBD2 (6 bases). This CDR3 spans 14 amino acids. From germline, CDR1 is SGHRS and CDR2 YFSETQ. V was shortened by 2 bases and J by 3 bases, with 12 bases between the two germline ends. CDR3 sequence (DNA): TGCGCCAGCAGCTTCGGGGGTGTAAACTACGAGCAGTACTTC. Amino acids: CASSFGGVNYEQYF.

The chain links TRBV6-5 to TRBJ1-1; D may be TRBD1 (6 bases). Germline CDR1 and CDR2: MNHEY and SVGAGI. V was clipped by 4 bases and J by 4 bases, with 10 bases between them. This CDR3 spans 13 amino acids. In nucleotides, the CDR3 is TGTGCCAGCAGTTTCAGGGGTTTCACTGAAGCTTTCTTT. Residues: CASSFRGFTEAFF.

In DNA form, the CDR3 reads TGTGCCAGCTCACCCGGGAGAGCTTCAGGCTACACCTTC. Translating it yields CASSPGRASGYTF. V and J are TRBV18 and TRBJ1-2; D is undetermined. CDR1 KGHSH and CDR2 LQKENI come from the germline V gene. The V and J ends lost 3 bases and 8 bases respectively, with 13 bases between them. The CDR3 has 13 amino acids.

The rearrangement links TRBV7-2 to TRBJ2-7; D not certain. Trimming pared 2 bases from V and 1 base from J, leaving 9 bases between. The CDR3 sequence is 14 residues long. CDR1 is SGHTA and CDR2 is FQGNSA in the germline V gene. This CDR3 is CASSLYGQSYEQYF. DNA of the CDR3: TGTGCCAGCAGCTTATATGGGCAATCCTACGAGCAGTACTTC.